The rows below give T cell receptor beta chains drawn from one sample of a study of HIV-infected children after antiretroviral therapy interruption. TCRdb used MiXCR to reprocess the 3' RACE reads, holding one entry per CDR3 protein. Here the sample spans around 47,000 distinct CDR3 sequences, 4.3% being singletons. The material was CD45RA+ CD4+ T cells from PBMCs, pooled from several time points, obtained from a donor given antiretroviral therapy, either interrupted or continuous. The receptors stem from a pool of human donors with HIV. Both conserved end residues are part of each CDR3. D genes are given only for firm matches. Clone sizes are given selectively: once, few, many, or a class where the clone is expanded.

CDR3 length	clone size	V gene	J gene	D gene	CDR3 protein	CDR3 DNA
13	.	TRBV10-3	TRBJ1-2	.	CASSYGTNYGYTF	TGTGCCAGCAGCTACGGGACGAACTATGGCTACACCTTC
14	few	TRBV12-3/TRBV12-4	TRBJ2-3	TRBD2	CASLRAGGPDTQYF	TGTGCCAGCCTTAGAGCGGGGGGGCCGGATACGCAGTATTTT
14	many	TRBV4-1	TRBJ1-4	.	CASSQGRGREKLFF	TGCGCCAGCAGTCAAGGCAGGGGCAGGGAAAAACTGTTTTTT
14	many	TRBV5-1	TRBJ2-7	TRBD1	CASSLLTGAYEQYF	TGCGCCAGCAGCCTCCTGACAGGGGCCTACGAGCAGTACTTC
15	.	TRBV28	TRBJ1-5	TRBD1	CASHEPGTGIQPQHF	TGTGCCAGTCATGAGCCCGGGACAGGGATTCAGCCCCAGCATTTT
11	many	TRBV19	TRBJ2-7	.	CASSRGREQYF	TGTGCCAGTAGTAGGGGGCGAGAGCAGTACTTC
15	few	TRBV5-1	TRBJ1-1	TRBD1	CASSLGTGGNTEAFF	TGCGCCAGCAGCTTGGGCACAGGGGGGAACACTGAAGCTTTCTTT
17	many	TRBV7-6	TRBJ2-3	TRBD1	CASSLGTGQGRTDTQYF	TGTGCCAGCAGCTTAGGGACGGGACAGGGACGCACAGATACGCAGTATTTT
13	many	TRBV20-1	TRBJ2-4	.	CSAFNRAKNIQYF	TGCAGTGCCTTCAACAGGGCCAAAAACATTCAGTACTTC
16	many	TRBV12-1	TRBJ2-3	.	CASSHPPWGLTDTQYF	TGTGCCAGCAGCCATCCTCCGTGGGGGCTGACAGATACGCAGTATTTT
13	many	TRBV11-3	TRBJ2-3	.	CASSAPSTDTQYF	TGTGCCAGCAGCGCCCCAAGCACAGATACGCAGTATTTT
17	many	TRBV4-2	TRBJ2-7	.	CASSQDRLLHSSYEQYF	TGTGCCAGCAGCCAAGATAGATTGCTCCACAGCTCCTACGAGCAGTACTTC
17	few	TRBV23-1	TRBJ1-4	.	CASSQSRGGATNEKLFF	TGCGCCAGCAGTCAATCAAGGGGAGGGGCAACTAATGAAAAACTGTTTTTT
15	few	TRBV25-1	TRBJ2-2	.	CASKEGTLNTGELFF	TGTGCCAGCAAAGAGGGGACACTGAACACCGGGGAGCTGTTTTTT
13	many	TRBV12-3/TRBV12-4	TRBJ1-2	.	CASSYPGRYGYTF	TGTGCCAGCAGTTATCCGGGACGGTATGGCTACACCTTC
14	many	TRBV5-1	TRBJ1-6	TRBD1	CASNPGQGKSPLHF	TGCGCCAGCAACCCGGGACAGGGCAAGTCACCCCTCCACTTT
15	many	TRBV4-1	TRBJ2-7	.	CASSQTRTGSDEQYF	TGCGCCAGCAGCCAAACGAGAACAGGATCCGACGAGCAGTACTTC
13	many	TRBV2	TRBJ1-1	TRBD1	CASSDLQGTGAFF	TGTGCCAGCAGTGACTTACAGGGGACTGGGGCTTTCTTT
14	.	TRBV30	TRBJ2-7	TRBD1	CASINRDRAHEQYF	TGTGCCTCGATCAACCGGGACAGGGCCCACGAGCAGTACTTC
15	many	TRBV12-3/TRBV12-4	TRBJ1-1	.	CASSPLGRGNTEAFF	TGTGCCAGCAGCCCATTGGGACGGGGGAACACTGAAGCTTTCTTT
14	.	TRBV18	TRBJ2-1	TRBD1	CASSPGTGDNEQFF	TGTGCCAGCTCACCCGGGACAGGGGACAATGAGCAGTTCTTC
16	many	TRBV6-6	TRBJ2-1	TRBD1	CASGVRDRDNYAEQFF	TGTGCCAGCGGTGTCCGGGACAGGGATAACTATGCTGAGCAGTTCTTC
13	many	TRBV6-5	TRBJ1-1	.	CASSYDWYTEAFF	TGTGCCAGCAGTTACGATTGGTACACTGAAGCTTTCTTT
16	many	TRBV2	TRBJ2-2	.	CASSESGGANTGELFF	TGTGCCAGCAGTGAATCCGGCGGGGCGAACACCGGGGAGCTGTTTTTT
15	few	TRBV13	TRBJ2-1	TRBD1	CASSFTGQGRGEQFF	TGTGCCAGCAGCTTTACGGGACAGGGACGTGGGGAGCAGTTCTTC
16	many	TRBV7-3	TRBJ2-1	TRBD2	CASSLSTGGGSNEQFF	TGTGCCAGCAGCTTGAGTACGGGGGGGGGTTCCAATGAGCAGTTCTTC
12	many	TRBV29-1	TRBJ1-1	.	CSGAGANTEAFF	TGCAGCGGGGCTGGGGCTAACACTGAAGCTTTCTTT
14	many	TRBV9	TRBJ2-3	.	CASSVGIVTDTQYF	TGTGCCAGCAGCGTAGGGATAGTCACAGATACGCAGTATTTT
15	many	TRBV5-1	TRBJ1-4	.	CASSPGAGSGEKLFF	TGCGCCAGCAGCCCCGGGGCAGGGTCGGGTGAAAAACTGTTTTTT
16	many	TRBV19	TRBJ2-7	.	CASSLSGQAASYEQYF	TGTGCCAGTAGTTTAAGTGGTCAGGCAGCCTCCTACGAGCAGTACTTC
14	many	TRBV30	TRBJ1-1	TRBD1	CAWIGGGQVTEAFF	TGTGCCTGGATAGGGGGCGGACAGGTCACTGAAGCTTTCTTT
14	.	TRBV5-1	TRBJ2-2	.	CASSGQTGSGELFF	TGCGCCAGCAGCGGACAAACGGGGTCCGGGGAGCTGTTTTTT
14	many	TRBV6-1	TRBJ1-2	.	CASSEAEGGYGYTF	TGTGCCAGCAGTGAAGCTGAGGGAGGGTATGGCTACACCTTC
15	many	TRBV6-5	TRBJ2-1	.	CASSTMGAERDEQFF	TGTGCCAGCAGTACCATGGGGGCGGAGCGCGATGAGCAGTTCTTC
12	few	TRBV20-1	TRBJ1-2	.	CSARQGRYGYTF	TGCAGTGCTAGACAGGGAAGATATGGCTACACCTTC
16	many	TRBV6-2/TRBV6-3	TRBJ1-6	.	CASSYEVNSYNSPLHF	TGTGCCAGCAGTTACGAAGTTAACTCCTATAATTCACCCCTCCACTTT
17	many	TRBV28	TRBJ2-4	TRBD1	CASSSLAGGRAKNIQYF	TGTGCCAGCAGTTCGCTAGCAGGGGGCCGAGCCAAAAACATTCAGTACTTC
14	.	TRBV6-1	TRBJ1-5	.	CASTKVEGWQPQHF	TGTGCCAGCACCAAGGTGGAGGGGTGGCAGCCCCAGCATTTT
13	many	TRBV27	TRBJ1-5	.	CASSYYGNQPQHF	TGTGCCAGCAGTTACTACGGCAATCAGCCCCAGCATTTT
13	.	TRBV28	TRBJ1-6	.	CASSILQGSPLHF	TGTGCCAGCAGTATTCTTCAGGGATCACCCCTCCACTTT
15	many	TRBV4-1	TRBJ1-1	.	CASSQGTRGFPEAFF	TGCGCCAGCAGCCAAGGAACCAGAGGTTTCCCTGAAGCTTTCTTT
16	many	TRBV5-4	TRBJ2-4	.	CASSLSSSGYKNIQYF	TGTGCCAGCAGCTTATCCAGCTCGGGCTACAAAAACATTCAGTACTTC
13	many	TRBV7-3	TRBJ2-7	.	CASSLKPSYEQYF	TGTGCCAGCAGCTTAAAACCCTCCTACGAGCAGTACTTC
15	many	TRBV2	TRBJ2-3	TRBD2	CASRKTTSGTDTQYF	TGTGCCAGCAGAAAGACGACTAGCGGCACAGATACGCAGTATTTT
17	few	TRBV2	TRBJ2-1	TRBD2	CASSTWAGGTSYNEQFF	TGTGCCAGCAGTACGTGGGCCGGGGGGACCAGCTACAATGAGCAGTTCTTC
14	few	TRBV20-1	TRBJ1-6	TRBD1	CSAETGVVDSPLHF	TGCAGTGCGGAGACAGGGGTGGTAGATTCACCCCTCCACTTT